This T cell receptor (beta chain) was recovered during a study of T cells after yellow fever vaccination (dated 2019 in TCRdb). About the full investigation: Libraries from fractions with low cell numbers were prepared with the SMART-Seq v4 Ultra Low Input RNA kit. Bulk TCR alpha and beta repertoires were sequenced longitudinally to track T-cell clones before and after primary and booster YFV17D yellow fever vaccination. Two healthy male donors made up the cohort, one aged 18 to 29 years and the other aged 30 to 40 years. Blood was drawn at multiple timepoints before and after primary and secondary immunization, with bulk PBMC replicates and cell subsets isolated.

Remarks on this clonotype: Its binding antigen is unknown. A much larger clonotype is one base distant, so this may be a read error.

TCR cDNA was synthesized by 5'RACE template switching, which introduced a universal primer site and unique molecular identifiers. Priming for cDNA synthesis came from both the TCR alpha and TCR beta constant segments. Library amplification used two PCR steps, and the second PCR step added sample barcodes and sequencing adapters. Sequencing of libraries was done on Illumina HiSeq 2500 (2x100 bp) or NovaSeq (2x150 bp). On the study's bioinformatics: Reads were demultiplexed and collapsed into UMI consensus sequences with MIGEC, and V(D)J alignment was performed with MiXCR. Clonotypes responding to the vaccine were identified with edgeR on replicate PBMC samples, with the criteria of FDR below 0.01 and a log2 fold change above 5 up to day 15. Each bulk clonotype received a CD4 or CD8 identity based on whether the sequenced CD4 or CD8 repertoire contained that clonotype at higher abundance. In-frame beta chains were kept once TCRdb had trimmed the public reads at Q25 with fastp and called clones with MiXCR. When rows share a CDR3 protein, they turn into one entry using the most common DNA and genes. In this record, the V and J calls reflect TCRdb's handling and not the investigators' own analysis. Present in this sample are roughly 170,000 distinct CDR3 sequences, 6.2% of which were seen just once. The leading ten clones occupy just under 3% of the sample.

The investigation overall reported the following: Most clones expanded after primary vaccination were re-detected after the booster (96% of CD4 and 88% of CD8), suggesting broad memory maintenance. FACS-sorted repertoires could contain abundant contaminating clonotypes from the bulk population, so computational filtering was required. Because only a couple of donors were included in the study, the extent to which the findings can be generalized is limited. A small fraction of clonotypes showed up in both the CD4 and CD8 compartments, probably as a result of convergent recombination. Compared with the primary T-cell response, the secondary T-cell response was faster but weaker, reaching its peak on day 5 rather than on day 15.

The sample's treatment or condition, from its label and the paper: live attenuated yellow fever vaccine strain. A standard Ficoll-Paque protocol was used to isolate PBMCs from peripheral blood. Dynabeads CD4 and CD8 positive selection kits were used to isolate CD4 and CD8 T-cell fractions. RNA was extracted with TriZol from bulk PBMCs, CD4 and CD8 fractions, and dextramer-positive and dextramer-negative fractions. The CDR3 sequence holds 15 residues, the cysteine and phenylalanine included. Here the CDR3 DNA is all that survives: 45 bases in frame from base 1. As encoded in the germline V gene, CDR1 is SNHLY while CDR2 is FYNNEI.

This TCR derives from a man younger than 35 who received the YFV17D yellow fever vaccine. The chain joins TRBV2 to TRBJ1-5; 9 bases in between match TRBD1. The source was CD4+ T cells sorted from PBMCs, collected on the day of the first yellow fever vaccination. The CDR3 in this case is CARSTTGTGKGPQHF. The bases are TGTGCCCGCAGTACGACCGGGACAGGGAAAGGGCCCCAGCATTTT.